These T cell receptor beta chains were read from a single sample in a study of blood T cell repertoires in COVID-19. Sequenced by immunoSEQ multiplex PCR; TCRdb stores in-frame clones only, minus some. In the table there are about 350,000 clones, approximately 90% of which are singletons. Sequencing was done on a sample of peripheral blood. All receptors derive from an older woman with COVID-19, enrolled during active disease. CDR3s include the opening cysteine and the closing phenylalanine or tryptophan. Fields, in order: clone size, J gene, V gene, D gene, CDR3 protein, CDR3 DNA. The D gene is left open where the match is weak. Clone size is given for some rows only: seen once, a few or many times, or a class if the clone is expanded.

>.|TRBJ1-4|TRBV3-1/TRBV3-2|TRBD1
CASSLLGQGTNEKLFF
TGTGCCAGCAGCCTGCTGGGACAGGGAACTAATGAAAAACTGTTTTTT
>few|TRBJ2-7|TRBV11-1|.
CASSLAVDTPPSYEQYF
TGTGCCAGCAGCTTAGCAGTGGACACCCCTCCCTCCTACGAGCAGTACTTC
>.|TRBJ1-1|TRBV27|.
CASSSGDTEAFF
TGTGCCAGCAGTTCAGGGGACACTGAAGCTTTCTTT
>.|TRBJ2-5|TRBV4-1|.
CASSQDRGPGETQYF
TGCGCCAGCAGCCAAGATCGGGGTCCGGGGGAGACCCAGTACTTC
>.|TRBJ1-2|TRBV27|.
CASSPRNRGGTNYGYTF
TGTGCCAGCAGTCCCCGCAATCGCGGGGGAACTAACTATGGCTACACCTTC
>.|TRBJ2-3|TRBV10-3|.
CAISGRASTDTQYF
TGTGCCATCTCGGGCAGGGCGAGCACAGATACGCAGTATTTT
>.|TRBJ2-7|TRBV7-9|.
CASSSTTYEQYF
TGTGCCAGCAGCTCTACTACCTACGAGCAGTACTTC
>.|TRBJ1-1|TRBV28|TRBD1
CASSSPGGGKNTEAFF
TGTGCCAGCAGTTCTCCAGGGGGCGGAAAGAACACTGAAGCTTTCTTT
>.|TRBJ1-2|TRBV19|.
CASSLGGTINYGYTF
TGTGCCAGTAGCCTGGGGGGAACCATTAACTATGGCTACACCTTC
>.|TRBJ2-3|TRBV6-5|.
CASSSGGGGTDTQYF
TGTGCCAGCAGTTCAGGAGGGGGCGGGACAGATACGCAGTATTTT
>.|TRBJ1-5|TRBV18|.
CASKQGYNQPQHF
TGTGCCAGCAAACAGGGTTACAATCAGCCCCAGCATTTT
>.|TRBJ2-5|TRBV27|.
CASSLSVGTRETQYF
TGTGCCAGCAGTTTATCGGTCGGAACGAGGGAGACCCAGTACTTC
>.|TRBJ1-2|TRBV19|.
CASSAGAVGYTF
TGTGCCAGTAGTGCGGGGGCGGTCGGCTACACCTTC
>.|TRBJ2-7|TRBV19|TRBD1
CASSTHGTGGRGEQYF
TGTGCCAGTAGTACCCACGGGACAGGGGGAAGGGGCGAGCAGTACTTC
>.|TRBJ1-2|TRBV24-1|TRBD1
CATSDPWTGRYGYTF
TGTGCCACCAGTGATCCTTGGACAGGGAGGTATGGCTACACCTTC
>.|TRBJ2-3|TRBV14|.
CASSRYRAEDTQYF
TGTGCCAGCAGCCGGTACAGGGCGGAAGATACGCAGTATTTT
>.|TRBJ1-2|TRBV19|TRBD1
CASSYRGAVNYGYTF
TGTGCCAGTAGTTACAGGGGCGCAGTTAACTATGGCTACACCTTC
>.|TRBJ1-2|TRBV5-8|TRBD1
CASTVIQGVGYGYTF
TGTGCCAGCACCGTAATACAGGGGGTGGGCTATGGCTACACCTTC
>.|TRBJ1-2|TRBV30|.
CAWSVRGYGYTF
TGTGCCTGGAGTGTACGGGGCTATGGCTACACCTTC
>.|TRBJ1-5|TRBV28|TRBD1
CASRDRVYLYQPQHF
TGTGCCAGCAGGGACAGGGTTTATCTGTATCAGCCCCAGCATTTT
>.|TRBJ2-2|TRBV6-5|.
CASRIQGPGGELFF
TGTGCCAGCAGAATACAGGGTCCCGGCGGGGAGCTGTTTTTT
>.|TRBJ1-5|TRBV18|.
CASSPQGYQPQHF
TGTGCCAGCTCACCACAGGGGTATCAGCCCCAGCATTTT
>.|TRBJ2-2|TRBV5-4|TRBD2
CAARGSGGPYTGELFF
TGTGCCGCCAGGGGTAGCGGGGGCCCCTACACCGGGGAGCTGTTTTTT
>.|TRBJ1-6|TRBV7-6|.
CASSLDINYNSPLHF
TGTGCCAGCAGCTTAGACATTAACTATAATTCACCCCTCCACTTT
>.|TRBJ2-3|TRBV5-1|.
CASSSSAGTTTDTQYF
TGCGCCAGCAGCTCCTCCGCCGGGACAACCACAGATACGCAGTATTTT
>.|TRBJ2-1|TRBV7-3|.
CASSLNRSDWGLDEQFF
TGTGCCAGCAGCTTAAACCGGTCGGATTGGGGACTGGATGAGCAGTTCTTC
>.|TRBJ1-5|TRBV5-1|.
CASSRDGGSMEPQHF
TGCGCCAGCAGCAGAGACGGAGGCTCAATGGAGCCCCAGCATTTT
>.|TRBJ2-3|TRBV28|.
CASSFPASSTQYF
TGTGCCAGCAGTTTCCCGGCTAGCTCTACGCAGTATTTT
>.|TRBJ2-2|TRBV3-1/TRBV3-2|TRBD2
CASSPWTSGFGELFF
TGTGCCAGCAGCCCCTGGACTAGCGGGTTCGGGGAGCTGTTTTTT
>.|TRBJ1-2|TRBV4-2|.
CASSQDNRGNYGYTF
TGTGCCAGCAGCCAAGATAATCGGGGGAACTATGGCTACACCTTC
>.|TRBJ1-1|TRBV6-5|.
CASRRTEAFF
TGTGCCAGCAGAAGGACAGAAGCTTTCTTT
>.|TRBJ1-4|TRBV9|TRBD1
CASSVSRTGDEKLFF
TGTGCCAGCAGCGTGTCCCGGACAGGAGATGAAAAACTGTTTTTT
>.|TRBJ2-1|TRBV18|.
CASSPTRADEQFF
TGTGCCAGCTCACCAACTAGAGCCGATGAGCAGTTCTTC
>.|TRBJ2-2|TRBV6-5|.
CASRRPSGNTGELFF
TGTGCCAGCAGGCGGCCGTCTGGGAACACCGGGGAGCTGTTTTTT
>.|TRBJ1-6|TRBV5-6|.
CASSSPGANSPLHF
TGTGCCAGCAGCTCCCCAGGGGCAAATTCACCCCTCCACTTT
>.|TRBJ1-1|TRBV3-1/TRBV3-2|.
CASSQASRVTEAFF
TGTGCCAGCAGCCAAGCGAGCAGGGTAACTGAAGCTTTCTTT
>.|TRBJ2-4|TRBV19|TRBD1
CASSTPGTGGNIQYF
TGTGCCAGTAGTACTCCCGGGACAGGGGGAAACATTCAGTACTTC
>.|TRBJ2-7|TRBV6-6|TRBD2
CASRASGGLEQYF
TGTGCCAGCAGGGCTAGCGGGGGTCTTGAGCAGTACTTC
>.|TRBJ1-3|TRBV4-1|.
CASSQDRGSGNTIYF
TGCGCCAGCAGCCAAGACAGGGGCTCTGGAAACACCATATATTTT
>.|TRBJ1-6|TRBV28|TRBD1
CASSRDSLFRGSPLHF
TGTGCCAGCAGTAGGGACAGTCTTTTTCGGGGTTCACCCCTCCACTTT
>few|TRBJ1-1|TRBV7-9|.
CASWTGGHTEAFF
TGTGCCAGCTGGACGGGGGGGCACACTGAAGCTTTCTTT
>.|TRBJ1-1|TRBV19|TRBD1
CASRGQGANTEAFF
TGTGCCAGTCGCGGACAGGGGGCGAACACTGAAGCTTTCTTT
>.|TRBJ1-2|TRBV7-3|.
CASSPQDNYGYTF
TGTGCCAGCAGCCCACAGGATAACTATGGCTACACCTTC
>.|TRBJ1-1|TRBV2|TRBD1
CASSTTGGTEAFF
TGTGCCAGCAGTACCACAGGGGGCACTGAAGCTTTCTTT
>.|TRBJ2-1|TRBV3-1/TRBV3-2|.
CASSRDYQYNEQFF
TGTGCCAGCAGCCGCGACTACCAATACAATGAGCAGTTCTTC
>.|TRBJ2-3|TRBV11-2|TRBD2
CASSSRGAGATDTQYF
TGTGCCAGCAGTTCCCGGGGAGCGGGGGCTACAGATACGCAGTATTTT
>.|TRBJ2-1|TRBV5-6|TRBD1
CASSSLGQGAYNEQFF
TGTGCCAGCAGTTCTTTGGGACAGGGGGCCTACAATGAGCAGTTCTTC
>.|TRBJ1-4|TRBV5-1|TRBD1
CASSSGQTNEKLFF
TGCGCCAGCAGCTCGGGACAGACTAATGAAAAACTGTTTTTT
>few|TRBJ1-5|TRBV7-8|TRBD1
CASSLTLQGTYNQPQHF
TGTGCCAGCAGCTTAACGCTACAGGGGACCTACAATCAGCCCCAGCATTTT
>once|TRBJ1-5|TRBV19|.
CASSTNSNQPQHF
TGTGCCAGTAGTACAAATAGCAATCAGCCCCAGCATTTT
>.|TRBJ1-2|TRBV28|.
CASSSGNYGYTF
TGTGCCAGCAGTTCAGGGAATTATGGCTACACCTTC
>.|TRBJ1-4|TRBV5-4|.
CASSRRGFDEKLFF
TGTGCCAGCAGTCGAAGGGGGTTTGATGAAAAACTGTTTTTT
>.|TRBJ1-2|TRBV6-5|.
CASRLLPGDAYGYTF
TGTGCCAGCAGACTACTACCGGGGGACGCCTATGGCTACACCTTC
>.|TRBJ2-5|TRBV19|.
CASSHSYRDQETQYF
TGTGCCAGTAGTCACTCGTACCGAGACCAAGAGACCCAGTACTTC